The 20 T cell receptor beta chains given below trace back to one sample, sequenced in a study of molecular identifiers for immune sequencing clone quantification. Via MiXCR, TCRdb re-called the PCR reads, giving one row per CDR3 protein. The sample includes roughly 90,000 distinct CDR3 sequences, about 20% seen only once; the top ten take 0.85%. Sequenced sample: naive CD8+ T cells from blood, with Jurkat cell RNA spiked in. This sample's subset: FACS-sorted CD8+CD4-CCR7+CD45RA+ naive T cells. These receptors came from a human donor in good health. Some libraries in this study had Jurkat cell RNA spiked in.

In this sample, this clonotype turned up many times. This chain uses TRBV9 with TRBJ2-5, with D possibly matching TRBD1 (6 bases). The germline CDR1 and CDR2 sequences are SGDLS and YYNGEE. V was shortened by 0 bases and J by 2 bases, with 11 bases between the two germline ends. CDR3 length: 15 residues. CDR3 nucleotides: TGTGCCAGCAGCGTAGATGTTAGGGGGCAAGAGACCCAGTACTTC. This gives the protein CASSVDVRGQETQYF.

On this clonotype itself: At one boundary the junction diverges from the germline segment, which might be a read error. V and J are TRBV3-1 and TRBJ2-3; D is tentatively TRBD1 or TRBD2 (5 bases each). CDR1 is LGHDT and CDR2 is YNNKEL in the germline V gene (reference sequence). The length of the CDR3 is 14 residues. CDR3 residues: CASSLRDRTDTRYF. The CDR3 DNA reads TGTGCCAGCAGCCTCAGGGACCGCACAGATACGCGGTATTTT.

This clonotype was found many times. V and J are TRBV6-2 or TRBV6-3 and TRBJ2-3; no firm D call. The CDR3 extends over 14 amino acids. The V gene lost 10 bases and the J gene lost 2 bases, with 16 bases spanning the gap. Germline V gene sequence: CDR1 MNHEY, CDR2 SVGEGT. Here the CDR3 DNA reads TGTGCCACACGGACGCGCGAACTCACAGATACGCAGTATTTT. Translation: CATRTRELTDTQYF.

Many counts were recorded for this clonotype. The chain is built from TRBV12-3 or TRBV12-4 and TRBJ2-7, with a weak D call TRBD2 (6 bases). This CDR3 has 15 residues. V was shortened by 3 bases and J by 1 base, with 13 bases between the two germline ends. This CDR3 is CASSLAGFSSYEQYF. CDR3 nucleotide sequence: TGTGCCAGCAGTTTGGCGGGGTTTTCGTCCTACGAGCAGTACTTC.

This clonotype was observed at least ten times. In DNA, the CDR3 is TGTGCCAGCAGCTTGGTAGGGGGCCACACTGAAGCTTTCTTT. Translated: CASSLVGGHTEAFF. The chain uses TRBV5-4 and TRBJ1-1; TRBD1 matches at 7 bases. The ends lost 0 bases at V and 3 bases at J; junction bases unmatched: 2. Germline lookup yields CDR1 SGHNT and CDR2 YYREEE (reference sequence). This CDR3 has 14 residues.

This clonotype was detected many times. The genes are TRBV5-5 and TRBJ2-2, with D tentatively TRBD1 (5 bases). V was trimmed by 0 bases and J by 6 bases, leaving 9 bases between them. This CDR3 has 14 residues. Germline CDR1 is SGHKS and CDR2 is YYEKEE (reference sequence). The CDR3 DNA reads as TGTGCCAGCAGCTTGGGGTCAGGGCCCGGGGAGCTGTTTTTT. This translates into CASSLGSGPGELFF.

The table lists this clonotype with many counts. The chain is built from TRBV19 and TRBJ2-3, with TRBD2 as a possible D gene (5 bases). This CDR3 spans 13 amino acids. V lost 4 bases to trimming and J lost 2 bases, with 7 bases between them. CDR1 is LNHDA and CDR2 is SQIVND in the germline V gene (reference sequence). The CDR3 here is CASSTRDTDTQYF. The CDR3 DNA sequence: TGTGCCAGTAGTACACGGGACACAGATACGCAGTATTTT.

A word on this clonotype: A much larger clonotype is one base distant, so this may be a read error. V and J are TRBV19 and TRBJ1-5; 11 bases are shared with TRBD1. CDR3 size: 15 residues. Germline assignment: CDR1 LNHDA and CDR2 SQIVND (reference sequence). Trimming cost V 6 bases and J 9 bases; bases outside gene matches: 10. The CDR3 region has the DNA TGTGCCAGTAGCGGCCGGGACAGGGGGGTCCGGCCCCAGCATTTT. Its translation: CASSGRDRGVRPQHF.

Many counts were recorded for this clonotype. The rearrangement links TRBV7-6 to TRBJ2-7; a possible D gene is TRBD1 (6 bases). There are 14 residues in the CDR3. V lost 5 bases and J 2 bases, leaving 13 bases between the germline ends. CDR1 and CDR2 (germline): SGHVS, FNYEAQ. The CDR3 DNA is TGTGCCAGCAGCCCCACGCAGGGGACCTACGAGCAGTACTTC. Protein product: CASSPTQGTYEQYF.

This clonotype appeared many times. This chain uses TRBV5-4 with TRBJ2-3, with D tentatively TRBD2 (7 bases). Germline-derived CDR1 and CDR2 are SGHNT and YYREEE (reference sequence). The length of the CDR3 is 15 residues. V was cut by 4 bases and J by 4 bases, with 16 bases left in between. DNA for the CDR3: TGTGCCAGCAGCCCGACCGGGGGGCCCCCAGATACGCAGTATTTT. It is translated as CASSPTGGPPDTQYF.

This clonotype was observed many times. The chain recombines TRBV4-3 with TRBJ2-2, with TRBD1 matching 9 bases. The germline CDR1 and CDR2 sequences are LGHNA and YSLEER. This CDR3 region has 17 residues. Losses at the gene ends were 2 bases for V and 4 bases for J; bases not matched to a gene: 8. In DNA, the CDR3 is TGCGCCAGCAGCCAACACCCACAGGGGGCGAGCACCGGGGAGCTGTTTTTT. Translation gives CASSQHPQGASTGELFF.

This clonotype was seen many times. V and J are TRBV7-8 and TRBJ2-3, with TRBD2 matching over 12 bases. The CDR3 totals 18 residues. The V gene's germline CDR1 is SGHVS and CDR2 FQNEAQ. Trimming removed 4 bases from V and 2 bases from J; junction bases left unmatched: 10. The DNA for the CDR3 is TGTGCCAGCAGCTCCCGGTCGACTAGCGGGGGAAACACAGATACGCAGTATTTT. Its translation is CASSSRSTSGGNTDTQYF. Using reference TRBV7-8 and TRBJ2-3 for the parts outside the CDR3, the full variable domain is GAGVSQSPRYKVAKRGQDVALRCDPISGHVSLFWYQQALGQGPEFLTYFQNEAQLDKSGLPSDRFFAERPEGSVSTLKIQRTQQEDSAVYLCASSSRSTSGGNTDTQYFGPGTRLTVL.

A few counts support this clonotype. The genes are TRBV18 and TRBJ2-1, with 7 positions matching TRBD1. Germline V gives CDR1 KGHSH, CDR2 LQKENI. The CDR3 has 15 amino acids. V gave up 5 bases and J gave up 8 bases; unmatched junction bases: 12. CDR3 in DNA: TGTGCCAGCTCATCACGAACCGACAGGGTTGATGAGCAGTTCTTC. Protein sequence: CASSSRTDRVDEQFF.

This sequence joins TRBV28 and TRBJ1-1, with TRBD1 identical over 9 bases. J gave up 6 bases and V 5 bases, and 10 bases lay outside the gene matches. In germline, CDR1 is MDHEN, CDR2 SYDVKM. CDR3 size: 15 residues. CDR3 sequence reads: CASSPNRGLGAEAFF. CDR3 nucleotides: TGTGCCAGCAGTCCGAACAGGGGGCTGGGCGCTGAAGCTTTCTTT.

In the case of this clonotype: A much larger clonotype is one base distant, so this may be a read error. The V gene is TRBV27, the J gene TRBJ2-3, with a possible D match to TRBD1 (7 bases). The CDR3 length is 13 residues. Per the germline V gene, CDR1 is MNHEY and CDR2 is SMNVEV (reference sequence). This CDR3 is CAGRRGLVDTQYF. CDR3 DNA: TGTGCCGGCAGGAGGGGGCTTGTAGATACGCAGTATTTT.

This clonotype occurred many times. The chain is built from TRBV9 and TRBJ2-7, with D unclear. The CDR3 is 14 residues long. V was trimmed by 4 bases and J by 6 bases, leaving 17 bases between them. Germline lookup yields CDR1 SGDLS and CDR2 YYNGEE. CDR3 in DNA: TGTGCCAGCAGCCCAGACACCGTGGACGCCGAGCAGTACTTC. This encodes CASSPDTVDAEQYF.

This clonotype was picked up many times. This chain uses TRBV6-6 with TRBJ1-1, with D possibly TRBD1 on 5 matching bases. Germline assignment: CDR1 MNHNY and CDR2 SVGAGI (reference sequence). The V gene lost 6 bases and the J gene lost 1 base, with 9 bases spanning the gap. This CDR3 region has 13 residues. The chain's CDR3 is CASRPGPNTEAFF. CDR3 sequence (DNA): TGTGCCAGCAGGCCGGGGCCGAACACTGAAGCTTTCTTT.

There are many counts of this clonotype. This chain joins TRBV28 and TRBJ1-5; D not certain. Germline CDR1 is MDHEN and CDR2 is SYDVKM. The CDR3 contains 16 residues. Trimming left V 6 bases short and J 0 bases short, with 15 bases between. The CDR3 DNA reads as TGTGCCAGCAGCCCCTGGGTGGCTTATAGCAATCAGCCCCAGCATTTT. It translates to CASSPWVAYSNQPQHF.

In its sample, this clonotype was seen many times. V gene TRBV6-5 combines with J gene TRBJ2-3, with D perhaps given as TRBD1 or TRBD2 (5 bases each). Germline CDR1 reads MNHEY; CDR2 reads SVGAGI. Trimming removed 6 bases at V and 14 bases at J, with 24 bases between. This CDR3 is built from 14 residues. The CDR3, as DNA: TGTGCCAGCAGCCCCGGCCAAGGGACCCCCCGGAGGTATTTT. Its translation: CASSPGQGTPRRYF.

This clonotype occurred many times. CDR3 region: CASSFHPTTSSYEQYF. The CDR3 nucleotides are TGTGCCAGCAGTTTCCACCCCACGACAAGCTCCTACGAGCAGTACTTC. The chain carries TRBV28 and TRBJ2-7; D unclear. The V end was cut by 3 bases, the J end by 0 bases, with 15 bases between. Germline CDR1 reads MDHEN; CDR2 reads SYDVKM. This CDR3 has 16 residues.